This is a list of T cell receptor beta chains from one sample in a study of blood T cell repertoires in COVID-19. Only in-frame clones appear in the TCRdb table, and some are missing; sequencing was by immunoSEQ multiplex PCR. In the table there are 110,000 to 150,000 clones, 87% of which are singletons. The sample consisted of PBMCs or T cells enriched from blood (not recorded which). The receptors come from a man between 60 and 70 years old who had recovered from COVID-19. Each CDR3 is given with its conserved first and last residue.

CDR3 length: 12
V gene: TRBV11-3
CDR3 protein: CASSQDSNEQYF

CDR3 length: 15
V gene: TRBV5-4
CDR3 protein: CASSPGYEDRTEAFF

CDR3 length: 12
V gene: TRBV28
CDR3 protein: CASKTAGQGLFF

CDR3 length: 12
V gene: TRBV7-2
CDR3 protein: CASSSENRALFF

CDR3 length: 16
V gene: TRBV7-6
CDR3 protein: CASSLAGHDISYEQYF

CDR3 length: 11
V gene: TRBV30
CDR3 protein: CAWQGFYGYTF

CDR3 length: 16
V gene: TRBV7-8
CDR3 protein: CASSLAGLAGSYEQYF

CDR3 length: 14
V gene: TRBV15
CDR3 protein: CATGQREAPGTQYF

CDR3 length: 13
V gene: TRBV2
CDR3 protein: CAIPRDTWGEQYF

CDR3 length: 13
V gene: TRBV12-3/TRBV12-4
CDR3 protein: CASSFGTGGKLFF

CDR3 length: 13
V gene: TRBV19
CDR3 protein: CASSIDLTGELFF

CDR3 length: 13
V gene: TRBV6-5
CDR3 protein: CASRPPGQYGYTF

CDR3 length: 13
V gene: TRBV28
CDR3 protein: CASSLTGTYEQYF

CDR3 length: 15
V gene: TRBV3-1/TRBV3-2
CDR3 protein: CASSQGTGSHSPLHF

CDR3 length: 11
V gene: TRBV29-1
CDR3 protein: CSVPRGTEAFF

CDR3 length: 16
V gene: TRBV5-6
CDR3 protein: CASSPKAAGTGEKAFF

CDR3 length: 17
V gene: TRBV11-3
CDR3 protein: CASSFGTKTTSLYEQYF

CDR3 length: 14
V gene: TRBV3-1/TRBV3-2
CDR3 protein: CASSRRGSTGELFF

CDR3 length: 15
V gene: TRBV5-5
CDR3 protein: CASSPNDRASSEQYF

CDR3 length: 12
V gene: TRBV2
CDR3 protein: CASRDRNYGYTF

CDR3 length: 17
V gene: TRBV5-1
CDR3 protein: CASSSTITDGPNYGYTF

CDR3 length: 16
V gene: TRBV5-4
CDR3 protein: CASSLGRGSGANVLTF

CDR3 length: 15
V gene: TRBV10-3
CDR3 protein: CAIKNGSSYNSPLHF

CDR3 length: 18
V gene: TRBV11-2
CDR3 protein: CASSPRWASGEGAGTQYF

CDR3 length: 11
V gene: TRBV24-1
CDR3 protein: CATSATGELFF